This entry features one T cell receptor (beta chain) sequence. The sample holds other DNA sequences that translate to the same CDR3. The source of the sample is a study of blood T cell repertoires in COVID-19. Study in general: Italy, Spain and the United States were the sources of the convalescent and acute COVID-19 samples. Sources were T cells, B-cell-depleted T cells, or PBMCs; the material itself was cDNA or gDNA.

Study members were between roughly 18 and 100 years old and lived in roughly 24 US regions. Sequencing used immunoSEQ multiplex PCR; TCRdb keeps in-frame clones, though not all of them. The data show 200,000 to 250,000 clones, with approximately 78% seen just once and about a tenth held by the top ten. Germline V gene sequence: CDR1 MRHNA, CDR2 SNTAGT. CDR3 length: 13 amino acids. The V and J ends lost 6 bases and 1 base respectively, with 9 bases between them. The J gene is TRBJ1-1, the V gene TRBV6-4; D perhaps matches TRBD1 (5 bases). The sample consisted of PBMCs or T cells enriched from blood (not recorded which). The receptor comes from a man between 40 and 49 years old who had recovered from COVID-19. The CDR3 protein is CASRQGPNTEAFF. CDR3 DNA sequence: TGTGCCAGCAGGCAGGGCCCGAACACTGAAGCTTTCTTT.